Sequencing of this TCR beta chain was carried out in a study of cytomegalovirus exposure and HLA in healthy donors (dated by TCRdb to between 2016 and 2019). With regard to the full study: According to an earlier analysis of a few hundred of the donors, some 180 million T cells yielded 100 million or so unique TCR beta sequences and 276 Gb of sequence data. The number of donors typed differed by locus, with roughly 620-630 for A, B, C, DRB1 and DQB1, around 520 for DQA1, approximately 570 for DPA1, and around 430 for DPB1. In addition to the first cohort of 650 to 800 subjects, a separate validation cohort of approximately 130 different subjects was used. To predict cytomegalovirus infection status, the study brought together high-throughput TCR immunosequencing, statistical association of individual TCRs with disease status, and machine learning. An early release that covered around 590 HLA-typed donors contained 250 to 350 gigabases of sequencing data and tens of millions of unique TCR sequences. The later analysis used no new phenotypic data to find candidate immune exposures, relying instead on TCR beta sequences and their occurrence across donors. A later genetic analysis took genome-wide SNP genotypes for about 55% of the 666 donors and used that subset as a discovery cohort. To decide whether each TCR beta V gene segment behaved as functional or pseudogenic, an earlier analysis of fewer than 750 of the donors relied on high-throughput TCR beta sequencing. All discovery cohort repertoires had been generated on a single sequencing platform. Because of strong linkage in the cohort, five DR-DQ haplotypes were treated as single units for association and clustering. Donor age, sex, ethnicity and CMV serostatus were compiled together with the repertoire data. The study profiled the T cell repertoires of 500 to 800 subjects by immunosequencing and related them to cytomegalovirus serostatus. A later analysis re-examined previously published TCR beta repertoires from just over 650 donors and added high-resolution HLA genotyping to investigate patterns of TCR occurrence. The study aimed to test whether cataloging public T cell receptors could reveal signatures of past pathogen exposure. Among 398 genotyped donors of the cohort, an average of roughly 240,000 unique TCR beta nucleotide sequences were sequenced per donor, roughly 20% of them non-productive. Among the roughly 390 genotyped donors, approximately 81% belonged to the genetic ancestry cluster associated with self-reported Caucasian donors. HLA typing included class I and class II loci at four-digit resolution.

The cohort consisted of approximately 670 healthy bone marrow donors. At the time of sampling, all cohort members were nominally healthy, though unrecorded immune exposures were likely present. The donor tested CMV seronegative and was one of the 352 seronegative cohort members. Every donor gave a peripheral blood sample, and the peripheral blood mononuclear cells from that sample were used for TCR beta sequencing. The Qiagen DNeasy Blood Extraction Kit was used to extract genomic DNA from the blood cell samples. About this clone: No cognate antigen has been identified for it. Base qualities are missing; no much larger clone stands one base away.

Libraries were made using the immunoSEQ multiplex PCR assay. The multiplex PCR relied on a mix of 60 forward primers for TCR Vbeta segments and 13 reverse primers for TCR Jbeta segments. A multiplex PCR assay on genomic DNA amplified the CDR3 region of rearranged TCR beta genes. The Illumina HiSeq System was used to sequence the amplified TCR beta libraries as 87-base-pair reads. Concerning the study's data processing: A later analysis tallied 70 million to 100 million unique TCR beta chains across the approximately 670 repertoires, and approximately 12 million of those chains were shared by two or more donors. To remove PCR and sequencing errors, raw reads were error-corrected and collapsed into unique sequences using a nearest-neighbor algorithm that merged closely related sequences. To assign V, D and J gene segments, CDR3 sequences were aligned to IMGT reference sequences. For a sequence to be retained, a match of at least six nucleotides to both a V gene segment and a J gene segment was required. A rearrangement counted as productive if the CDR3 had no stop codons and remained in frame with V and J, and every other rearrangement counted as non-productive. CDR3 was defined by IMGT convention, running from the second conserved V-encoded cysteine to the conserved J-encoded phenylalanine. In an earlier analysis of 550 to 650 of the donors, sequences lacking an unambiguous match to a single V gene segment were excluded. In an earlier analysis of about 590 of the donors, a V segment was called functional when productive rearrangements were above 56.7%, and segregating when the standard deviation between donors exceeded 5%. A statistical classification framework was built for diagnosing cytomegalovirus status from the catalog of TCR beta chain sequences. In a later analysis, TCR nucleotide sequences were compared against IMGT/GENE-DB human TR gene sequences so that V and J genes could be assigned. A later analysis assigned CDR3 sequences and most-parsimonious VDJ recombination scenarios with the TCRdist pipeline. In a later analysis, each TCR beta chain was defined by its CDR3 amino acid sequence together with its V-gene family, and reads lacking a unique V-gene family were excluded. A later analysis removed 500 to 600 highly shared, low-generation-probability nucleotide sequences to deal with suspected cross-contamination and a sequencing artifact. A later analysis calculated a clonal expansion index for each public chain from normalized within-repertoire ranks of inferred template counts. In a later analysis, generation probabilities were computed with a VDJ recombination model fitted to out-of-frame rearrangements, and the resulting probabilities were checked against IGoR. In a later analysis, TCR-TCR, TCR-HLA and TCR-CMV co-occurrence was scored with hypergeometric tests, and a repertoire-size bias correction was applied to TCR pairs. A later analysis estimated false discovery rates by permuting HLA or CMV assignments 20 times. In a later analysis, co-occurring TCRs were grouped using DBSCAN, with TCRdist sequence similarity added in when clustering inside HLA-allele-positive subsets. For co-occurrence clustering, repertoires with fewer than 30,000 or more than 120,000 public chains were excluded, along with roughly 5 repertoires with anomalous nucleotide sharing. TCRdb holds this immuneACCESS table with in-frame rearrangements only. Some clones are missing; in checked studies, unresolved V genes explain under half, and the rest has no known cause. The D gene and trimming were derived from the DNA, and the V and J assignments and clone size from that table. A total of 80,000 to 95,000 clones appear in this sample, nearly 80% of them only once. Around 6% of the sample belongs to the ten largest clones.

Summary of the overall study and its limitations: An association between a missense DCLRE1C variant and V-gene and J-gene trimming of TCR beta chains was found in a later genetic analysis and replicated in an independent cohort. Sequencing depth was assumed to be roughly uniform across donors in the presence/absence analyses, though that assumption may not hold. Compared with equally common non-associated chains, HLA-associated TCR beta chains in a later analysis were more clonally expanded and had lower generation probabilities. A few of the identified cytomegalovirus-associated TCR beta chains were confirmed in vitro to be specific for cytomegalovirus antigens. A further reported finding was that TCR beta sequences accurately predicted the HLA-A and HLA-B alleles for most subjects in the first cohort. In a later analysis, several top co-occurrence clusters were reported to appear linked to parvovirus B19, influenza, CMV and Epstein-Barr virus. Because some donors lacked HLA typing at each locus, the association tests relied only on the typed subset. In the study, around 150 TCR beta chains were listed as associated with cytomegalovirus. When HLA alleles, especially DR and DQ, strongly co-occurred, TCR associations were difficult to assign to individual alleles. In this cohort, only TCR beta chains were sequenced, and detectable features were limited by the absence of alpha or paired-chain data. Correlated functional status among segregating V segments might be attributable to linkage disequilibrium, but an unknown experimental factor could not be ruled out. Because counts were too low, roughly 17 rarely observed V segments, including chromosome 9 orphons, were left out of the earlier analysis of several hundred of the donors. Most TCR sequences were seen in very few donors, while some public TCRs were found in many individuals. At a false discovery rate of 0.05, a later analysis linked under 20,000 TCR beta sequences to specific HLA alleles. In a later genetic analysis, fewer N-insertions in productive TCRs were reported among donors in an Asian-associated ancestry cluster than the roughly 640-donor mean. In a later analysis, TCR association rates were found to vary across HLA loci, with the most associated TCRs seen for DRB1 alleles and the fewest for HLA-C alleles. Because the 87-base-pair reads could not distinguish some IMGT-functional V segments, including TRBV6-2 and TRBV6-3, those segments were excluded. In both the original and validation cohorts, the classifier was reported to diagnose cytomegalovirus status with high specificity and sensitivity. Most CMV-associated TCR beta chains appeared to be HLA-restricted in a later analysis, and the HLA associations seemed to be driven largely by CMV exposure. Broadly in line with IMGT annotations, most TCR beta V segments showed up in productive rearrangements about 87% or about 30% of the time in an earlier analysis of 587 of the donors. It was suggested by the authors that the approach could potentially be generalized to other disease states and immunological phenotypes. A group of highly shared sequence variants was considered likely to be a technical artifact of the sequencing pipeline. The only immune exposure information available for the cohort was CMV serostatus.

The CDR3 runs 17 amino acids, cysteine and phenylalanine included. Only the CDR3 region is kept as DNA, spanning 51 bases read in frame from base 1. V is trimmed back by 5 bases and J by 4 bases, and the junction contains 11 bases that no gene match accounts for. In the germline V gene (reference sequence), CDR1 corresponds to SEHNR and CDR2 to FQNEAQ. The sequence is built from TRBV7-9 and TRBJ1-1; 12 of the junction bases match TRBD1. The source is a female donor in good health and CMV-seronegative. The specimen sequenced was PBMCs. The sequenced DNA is TGTGCCAGCAGCATCCTACCGGGACAGGGGGCGCGCACTGAAGCTTTCTTT. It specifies CASSILPGQGARTEAFF.